This TCR beta chain was found in a study of blood T cell repertoires in COVID-19. Clones were sequenced by immunoSEQ multiplex PCR, and TCRdb holds only the in-frame ones, with some missing. The sample includes around 300,000 clones, 65% to 90% of them seen just once. Trimming took off 3 bases at V and 3 bases at J, with 15 bases between the two ends. The germline gives CDR1 SEHNR, CDR2 FQNEAQ (reference sequence). CDR3 size: 16 residues. This receptor was obtained from a human donor in a cohort sampled during active COVID-19. The sequencing input was peripheral blood. V and J are TRBV7-9 and TRBJ1-5, with TRBD1 as a possible D gene (5 bases). Here the CDR3 reads CASSLGPGGLNQPQHF. The DNA of the CDR3 is TGTGCCAGCAGCTTGGGGCCGGGTGGGCTCAATCAGCCCCAGCATTTT.